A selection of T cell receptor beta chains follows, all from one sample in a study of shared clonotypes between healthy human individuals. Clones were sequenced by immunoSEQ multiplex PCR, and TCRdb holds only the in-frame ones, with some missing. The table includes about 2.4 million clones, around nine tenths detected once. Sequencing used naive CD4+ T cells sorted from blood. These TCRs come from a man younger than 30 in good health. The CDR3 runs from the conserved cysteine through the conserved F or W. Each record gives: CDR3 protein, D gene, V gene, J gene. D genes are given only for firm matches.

CASSQGGSPETQYF	-	TRBV14	TRBJ2-5
CAISESRGRAETQYF	-	TRBV10-3	TRBJ2-5
CASSDVMAAGELFF	-	TRBV2	TRBJ2-2
CASSQLRDTYYEQYF	-	TRBV4-1	TRBJ2-7
CASSSPPGGSEAFF	TRBD1	TRBV11-2	TRBJ1-1
CASSCPGLEFGRSSYNEQFF	TRBD2	TRBV6-9	TRBJ2-1
CASSLSKGSSYEQYF	-	TRBV27	TRBJ2-7
CASSQDSLGRGSYNEQFF	TRBD2	TRBV4-3	TRBJ2-1
CASRRQGQENTEAFF	TRBD1	TRBV6-4	TRBJ1-1
CASSPGGPGQPQHF	-	TRBV18	TRBJ1-5
CASSTRPPGQPQHF	-	TRBV28	TRBJ1-5
CASSQESGAGETQYF	-	TRBV4-1	TRBJ2-5
CAWSVSWVYEQYF	-	TRBV30	TRBJ2-7
CASSLNRGAGNTEAFF	-	TRBV7-2	TRBJ1-1
CASSMGRTTYEQYF	-	TRBV6-6	TRBJ2-7
CASSRLPGAYEQYF	-	TRBV6-5	TRBJ2-7
CASSIGTVEADTQYF	-	TRBV5-6	TRBJ2-3
CAWSTLRTPDSYEQYF	-	TRBV30	TRBJ2-7
CASTLGSGRSYNEQFF	TRBD2	TRBV19	TRBJ2-1
CASSQDLGGGSYNEQFF	TRBD2	TRBV4-3	TRBJ2-1
CASSPRGGQRYEQYF	-	TRBV10-2	TRBJ2-7
CASSYSGRVKETQYF	-	TRBV6-5	TRBJ2-5
CASSAFLATTGELFF	-	TRBV2	TRBJ2-2
CAWIPGQGTYEQYF	TRBD1	TRBV30	TRBJ2-7
CAWSVGNEQYF	-	TRBV30	TRBJ2-7
CASSGTSTYEQYF	TRBD2	TRBV7-8	TRBJ2-7
CASSTQGPVTDTQYF	-	TRBV5-4	TRBJ2-3
CASSQGAGVTYEQYF	TRBD2	TRBV14	TRBJ2-7
CASSPSSRGNQPQHF	-	TRBV7-6	TRBJ1-5
CASSSDILRTVAGELFF	-	TRBV5-6	TRBJ2-2
CASSLGPPATGTEQYF	TRBD1	TRBV11-2	TRBJ2-7
CASTSGTSGQETQYF	TRBD2	TRBV28	TRBJ2-5
CASSLGRPQETQYF	-	TRBV5-5	TRBJ2-5
CASSPDSGAQYF	-	TRBV7-3	TRBJ2-3
CASSLARGEVERGQPQHF	-	TRBV7-2	TRBJ1-5